This TCR beta chain was recorded in a study of CD8 T cells in ankylosing spondylitis. Points from the study as a whole: Made up of eight or nine highly homologous variants, a TCR beta motif appeared characteristic of ankylosing spondylitis blood. Matched synovial fluid from ankylosing spondylitis patients was reported to be enriched for disease-linked clones. Earlier studies detected some motif variants in reactive arthritis synovial fluid and blood.

V dropped 6 bases and J dropped 8 bases, with 11 bases sitting between them. This CDR3 is built from 12 residues. From germline, CDR1 is SNHLY and CDR2 FYNNEI. Notes on this clonotype: Its antigen is still unknown.

Molecular-barcoded quantitative 5'-RACE produced these TCR beta libraries. In TCRdb, the 5' RACE reads were re-called with MiXCR into one record per CDR3 protein. The sample has approximately 540,000 distinct CDR3 sequences; about 12% are singletons. V gene TRBV2 combines with J gene TRBJ2-1; D ambiguous. Material: blood, either unsorted or a sorted T cell fraction (not recorded which). The receptor was derived from a male donor with ankylosing spondylitis. CDR3 coding DNA: TGTGCCAGCAGAATTCCCTGGGATGAGCAGTTCTTC. Protein: CASRIPWDEQFF.